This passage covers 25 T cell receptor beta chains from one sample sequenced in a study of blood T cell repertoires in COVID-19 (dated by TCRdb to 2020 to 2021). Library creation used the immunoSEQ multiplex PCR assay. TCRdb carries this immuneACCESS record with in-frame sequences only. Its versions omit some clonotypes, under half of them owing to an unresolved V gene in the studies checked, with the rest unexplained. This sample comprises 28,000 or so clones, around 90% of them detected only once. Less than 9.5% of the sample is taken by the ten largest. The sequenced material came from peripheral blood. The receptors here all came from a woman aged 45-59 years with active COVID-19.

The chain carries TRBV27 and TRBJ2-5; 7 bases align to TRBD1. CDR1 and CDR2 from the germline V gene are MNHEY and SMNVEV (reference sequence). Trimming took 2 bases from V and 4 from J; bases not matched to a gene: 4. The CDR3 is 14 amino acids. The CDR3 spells CASSLSRGRETQYF. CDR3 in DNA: TGTGCCAGCAGTTTAAGTAGGGGGCGAGAGACCCAGTACTTC.

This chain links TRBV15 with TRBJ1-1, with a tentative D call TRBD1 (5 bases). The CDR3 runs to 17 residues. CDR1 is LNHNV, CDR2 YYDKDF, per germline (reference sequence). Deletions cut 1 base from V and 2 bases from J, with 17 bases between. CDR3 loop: CATSRAGGGYLNTEAFF. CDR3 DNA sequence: TGTGCCACCAGCAGAGCTGGGGGGGGGTATTTAAACACTGAAGCTTTCTTT.

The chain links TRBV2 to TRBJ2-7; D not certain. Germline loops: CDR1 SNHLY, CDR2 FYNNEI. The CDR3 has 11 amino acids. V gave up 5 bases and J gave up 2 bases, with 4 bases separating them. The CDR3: CASSLAYEQYF. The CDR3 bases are TGTGCCAGCAGTCTCGCCTACGAGCAGTACTTC.

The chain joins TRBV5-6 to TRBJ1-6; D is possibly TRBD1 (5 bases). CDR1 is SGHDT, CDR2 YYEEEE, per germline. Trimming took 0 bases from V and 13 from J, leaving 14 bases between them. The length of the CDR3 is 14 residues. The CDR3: CASSLGQSFRPLHF. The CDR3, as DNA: TGTGCCAGCAGCTTGGGACAGTCGTTTAGGCCCCTCCACTTT.

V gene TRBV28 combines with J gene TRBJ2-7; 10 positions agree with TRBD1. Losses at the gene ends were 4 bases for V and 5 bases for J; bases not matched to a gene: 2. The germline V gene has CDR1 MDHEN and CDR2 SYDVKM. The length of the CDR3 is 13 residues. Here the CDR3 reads CASSWDRGHEQYF. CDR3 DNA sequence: TGTGCCAGCAGTTGGGACAGGGGCCACGAGCAGTACTTC.

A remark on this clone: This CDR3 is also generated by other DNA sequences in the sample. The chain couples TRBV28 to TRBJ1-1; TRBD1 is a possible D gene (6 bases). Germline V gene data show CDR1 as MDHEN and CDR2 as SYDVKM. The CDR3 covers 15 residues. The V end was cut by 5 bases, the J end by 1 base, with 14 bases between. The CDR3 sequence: CASSPRGGGNTEAFF. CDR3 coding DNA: TGTGCCAGCAGTCCCCGGGGGGGCGGGAACACTGAAGCTTTCTTT.

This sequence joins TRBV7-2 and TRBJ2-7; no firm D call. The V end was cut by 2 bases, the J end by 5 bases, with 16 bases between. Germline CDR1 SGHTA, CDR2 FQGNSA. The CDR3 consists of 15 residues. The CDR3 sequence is CASSLKRRKVHEQYF. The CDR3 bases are TGTGCCAGCAGCTTAAAGAGGCGGAAAGTCCACGAGCAGTACTTC.

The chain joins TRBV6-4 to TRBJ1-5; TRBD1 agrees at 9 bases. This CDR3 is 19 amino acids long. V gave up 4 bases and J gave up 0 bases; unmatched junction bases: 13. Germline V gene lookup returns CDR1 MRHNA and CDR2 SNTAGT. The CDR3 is CASSGAPVDRGISNQPQHF. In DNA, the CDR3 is TGTGCCAGCAGTGGCGCCCCCGTGGACAGGGGAATTAGCAATCAGCCCCAGCATTTT.

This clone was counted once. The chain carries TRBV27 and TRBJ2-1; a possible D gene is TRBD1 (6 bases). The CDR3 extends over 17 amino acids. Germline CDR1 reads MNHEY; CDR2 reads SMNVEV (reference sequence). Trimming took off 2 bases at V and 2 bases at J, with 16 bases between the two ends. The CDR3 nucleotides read TGTGCCAGCAGTTTAACTCTGGCAGGGGTCACCTACAATGAGCAGTTCTTC. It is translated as CASSLTLAGVTYNEQFF.

CDR3 sequence: CASSYYWPLRVYEQYF. The DNA for the CDR3 is TGTGCCAGCAGTTACTACTGGCCTTTGCGGGTCTACGAGCAGTACTTC. This chain links TRBV6-5 with TRBJ2-7; D perhaps matches TRBD2 (5 bases). V was cut by 1 base and J by 3 bases, with 16 bases left in between. This CDR3 has 16 amino acids. CDR1 MNHEY and CDR2 SVGAGI come from the germline V gene.

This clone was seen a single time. The DNA of the CDR3 is TGCGCCAGCACCCCGACAGGGGTGAATGAAAAACTGTTTTTT. Protein sequence: CASTPTGVNEKLFF. This sequence joins TRBV5-1 and TRBJ1-4, with TRBD1 identical over 8 bases. This CDR3 spans 14 amino acids. Trimming at V came to 6 bases and at J to 5 bases, leaving 6 bases not matched to a gene. Per germline, CDR1 SGHRS and CDR2 YFSETQ.

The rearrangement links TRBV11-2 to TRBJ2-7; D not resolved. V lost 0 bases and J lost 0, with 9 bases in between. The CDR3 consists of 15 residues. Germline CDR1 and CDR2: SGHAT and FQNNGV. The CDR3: CASSLEKSSSYEQYF. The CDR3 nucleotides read TGTGCCAGCAGCTTAGAAAAGTCCAGCTCCTACGAGCAGTACTTC.

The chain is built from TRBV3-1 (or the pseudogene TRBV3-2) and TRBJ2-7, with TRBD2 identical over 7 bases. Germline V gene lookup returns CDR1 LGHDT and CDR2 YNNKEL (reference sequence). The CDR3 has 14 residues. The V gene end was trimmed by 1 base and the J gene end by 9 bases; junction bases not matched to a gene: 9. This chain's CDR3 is CASSQGGRPGGQYF. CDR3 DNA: TGTGCCAGCAGCCAAGGCGGCAGGCCGGGGGGGCAGTACTTC.

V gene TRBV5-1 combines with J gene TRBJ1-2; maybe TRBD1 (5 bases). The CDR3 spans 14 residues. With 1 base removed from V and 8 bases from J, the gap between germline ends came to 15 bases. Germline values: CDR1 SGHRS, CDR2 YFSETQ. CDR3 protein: CASSLNRNPTGYTF. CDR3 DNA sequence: TGCGCCAGCAGCTTGAACAGGAATCCCACCGGCTACACCTTC.

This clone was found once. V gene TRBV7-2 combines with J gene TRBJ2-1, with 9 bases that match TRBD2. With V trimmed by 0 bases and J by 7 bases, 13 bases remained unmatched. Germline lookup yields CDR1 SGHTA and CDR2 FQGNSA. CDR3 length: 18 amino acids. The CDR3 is CASSLAVRASGIRNEQFF. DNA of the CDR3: TGTGCCAGCAGCTTAGCGGTTAGGGCTAGCGGGATTCGGAATGAGCAGTTCTTC.

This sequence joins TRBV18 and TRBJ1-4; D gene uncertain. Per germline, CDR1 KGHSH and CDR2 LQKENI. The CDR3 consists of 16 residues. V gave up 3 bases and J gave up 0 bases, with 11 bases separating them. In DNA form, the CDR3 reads TGTGCCAGCTCACCGAAGTCCGCGGCAACTAATGAAAAACTGTTTTTT. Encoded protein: CASSPKSAATNEKLFF. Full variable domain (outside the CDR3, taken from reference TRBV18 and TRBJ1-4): NAGVMQNPRHLVRRRGQEARLRCSPMKGHSHVYWYRQLPEEGLKFMVYLQKENIIDESGMPKERFSAEFPKEGPSILRIQQVVRGDSAAYFCASSPKSAATNEKLFFGSGTQLSVL.

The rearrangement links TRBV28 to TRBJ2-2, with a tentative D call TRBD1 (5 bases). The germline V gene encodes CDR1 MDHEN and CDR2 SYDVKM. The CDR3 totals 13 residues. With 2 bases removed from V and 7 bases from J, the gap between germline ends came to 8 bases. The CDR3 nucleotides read TGTGCCAGCAGTTTAGGCGGACACGGGGAGCTGTTTTTT. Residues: CASSLGGHGELFF.

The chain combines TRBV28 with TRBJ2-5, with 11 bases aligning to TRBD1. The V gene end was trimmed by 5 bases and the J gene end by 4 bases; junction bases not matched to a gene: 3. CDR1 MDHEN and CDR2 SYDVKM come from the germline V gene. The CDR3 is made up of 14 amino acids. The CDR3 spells CASSRTGGVETQYF. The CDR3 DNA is TGTGCCAGCAGTCGGACAGGGGGCGTAGAGACCCAGTACTTC.

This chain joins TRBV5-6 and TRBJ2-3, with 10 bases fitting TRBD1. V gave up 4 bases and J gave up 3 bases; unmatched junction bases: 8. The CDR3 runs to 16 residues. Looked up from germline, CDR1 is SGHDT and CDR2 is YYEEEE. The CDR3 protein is CASSRRQGARTDTQYF. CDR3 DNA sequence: TGTGCCAGCAGCCGCAGACAGGGGGCGCGTACAGATACGCAGTATTTT.

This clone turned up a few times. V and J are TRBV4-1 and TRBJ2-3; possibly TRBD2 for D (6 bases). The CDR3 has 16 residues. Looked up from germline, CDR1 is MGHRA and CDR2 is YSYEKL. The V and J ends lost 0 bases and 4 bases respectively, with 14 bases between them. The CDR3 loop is CASSQDPGSGSDTQYF. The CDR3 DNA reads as TGCGCCAGCAGCCAAGATCCCGGGAGTGGATCAGATACGCAGTATTTT.

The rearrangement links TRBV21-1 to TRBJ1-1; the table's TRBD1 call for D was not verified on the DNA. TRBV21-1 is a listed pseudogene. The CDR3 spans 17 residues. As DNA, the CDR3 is TGTGCCAGCAGCAAAGAAGCCGACAGGGGACTTCCCAACGGAGCTTTCTTT. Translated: CASSKEADRGLPNGAFF.

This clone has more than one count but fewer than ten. CDR3 DNA sequence: TGTGCCAGCAGCTCGGAGACGTACGAGCAGTACTTC. Its protein product is CASSSETYEQYF. This chain joins TRBV5-4 and TRBJ2-7; no reliable D call. Trimming stripped 3 bases from V and 4 bases from J, with 8 bases between. In germline, CDR1 is SGHNT, CDR2 YYREEE (reference sequence). This CDR3 region has 12 residues.

CDR3 DNA: TGTGCCAGCAGTTTTAAGGGGATCTCAAACAATGAGCAGTTCTTC. It codes for CASSFKGISNNEQFF. This chain uses TRBV27 with TRBJ2-1; D is perhaps TRBD1 (5 bases). The germline V and J ends were trimmed by 3 bases and 5 bases, with 14 bases remaining between them. CDR1 and CDR2 (germline): MNHEY, SMNVEV (reference sequence). The CDR3 is 15 amino acids.

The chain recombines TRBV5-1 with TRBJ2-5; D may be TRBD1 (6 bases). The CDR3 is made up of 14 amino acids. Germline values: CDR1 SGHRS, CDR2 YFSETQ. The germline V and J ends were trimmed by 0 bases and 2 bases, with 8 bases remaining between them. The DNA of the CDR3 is TGCGCCAGCAGCTTGGGGGACACACAAGAGACCCAGTACTTC. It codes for CASSLGDTQETQYF.

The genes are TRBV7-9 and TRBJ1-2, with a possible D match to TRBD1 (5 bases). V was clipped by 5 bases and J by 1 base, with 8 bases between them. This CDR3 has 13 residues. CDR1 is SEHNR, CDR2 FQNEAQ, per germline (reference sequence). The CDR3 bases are TGTGCCAGCAGCCTACAGGATAACTATGGCTACACCTTC. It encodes CASSLQDNYGYTF.